This TCR beta chain was recorded in a study of Ad26.COV2.S vaccination and SARS-CoV-2 variants (dated by TCRdb to 2020 to 2023). About the full investigation: The specificity and breadth of SARS-CoV-2-reactive T cell receptors after Ad26.COV2.S vaccination were assessed by TCRbeta repertoire sequencing. The TCR-sequenced set comprised approximately 30 samples: some 20 Ad26.COV2.S vaccine recipients, 5 placebo recipients and 8 SARS-CoV-2 convalescent individuals. Broad study findings and their caveats: Higher spike-specific TCR breadth was observed in Ad26.COV2.S recipients than in placebo recipients (P = 0.0014). After vaccination, substantial breadth of spike-specific CD8+ and CD4+ T cell responses was reported. Comparable non-spike TCR breadth was observed between vaccine and placebo recipients, consistent with only spike being contained in the vaccine. It was noted by the authors that total T cell responses may have been underestimated by the TCR breadth and depth analyses.

With regard to this clone: Its antigen is still unknown. Per-nucleotide qualities are absent, and no much larger clonotype sits a single base away.

For CDR1 and CDR2, the germline V gene lists SGHRS and YFSETQ. Including the terminal cysteine and phenylalanine, the CDR3 comprises 15 residues. Here the CDR3 DNA is all that survives: 45 bases in frame from base 1. Cut back by 4 bases and 1 base, the V and J ends lie 15 bases apart. The time point label here, explained by the study, means: individuals recovered from natural SARS-CoV-2 infection. The immunoSEQ Assay was the method used to sequence TCRbeta CDR3 regions. After extraction, genomic DNA underwent amplification by bias-controlled multiplex PCR, followed by high-throughput sequencing. The source study handled its data this way. Collapsing and filtering of sequences were performed to quantify the absolute abundance of each unique TCRbeta CDR3 region. T cell fraction was estimated by normalizing TCRbeta template counts to usable DNA, with usable DNA measured through amplification of reference genes found in all nucleated cells. Repertoire TCRs were annotated as SARS-CoV-2-specific by exact matching of V gene, CDR3 amino acid sequence and J gene to a known reactive TCR set. The reference SARS-CoV-2 TCR set came from MIRA and was filtered for enrichment in COVID-19-positive ImmuneCODE repertoires, removing public or cross-reactive TCRs. Using the MIRA antigens, annotated TCRs were further analysed by specific ORF or by position within an ORF. Breadth was defined as annotated unique rearrangements over total unique productive rearrangements; depth was the summed frequency of those rearrangements. Two-sided Wilcoxon rank-sum tests were used to compare TCR breadth between groups. This immuneACCESS table, as held by TCRdb, lists in-frame sequences with V and J called but not all clones. Of the missing ones, under half trace to an unresolved V gene in checked studies; the others have no known cause. V, J and clone size are taken as reported in that table, and D and trimming were inferred from the DNA itself. The sample table lists approximately 140,000 clones, roughly 88% of them with a count of one. The top ten clones comprise more than 4.5% of the sample.

This clonotype was sampled from a human donor who had recovered from COVID-19. The V gene is TRBV5-1 and the J gene is TRBJ2-7; TRBD1 is possibly the D segment (6 matching bases). The sample in question was peripheral blood, obtained after recovery from COVID-19. CDR3 sequence: CASSPGGMMSYEQYF. The nucleotide sequence is TGCGCCAGCAGCCCTGGGGGCATGATGTCCTACGAGCAGTACTTC. This CDR3, with the reference TRBV5-1 and TRBJ2-7 proteins standing in past its ends, gives the full variable domain KAGVTQTPRYLIKTRGQQVTLSCSPISGHRSVSWYQQTPGQGLQFLFEYFSETQRNKGNFPGRFSGRQFSNSRSEMNVSTLELGDSALYLCASSPGGMMSYEQYFGPGTRLTVT.